This TCR beta chain was obtained from a study of OX40 agonist ivuxolimab in advanced cancers. Overall study results and limits: Partial responders at 0.1-3.0 mg/kg had among the lowest clonal expansion. On average, a greater number of expanded clones characterised CD8+ T cells relative to CD4+. There was clonal expansion of CD4+ and CD8+ blood T cells by week 6 at 0.1 to 3.0 mg/kg.

As concerns this clone: The antigen is not known.

Peripheral blood came from all dose cohorts at three timepoints. Repertoires were generated with immunoSEQ multiplex PCR, while TCRdb's copy carries only in-frame clones and drops some. The sample lists about 16,000 clones, around 90% seen once, with approximately 28% in the top ten. Trimming stripped 2 bases from V and 6 bases from J, with 23 bases between. Germline V CDR1 and CDR2: SGHTA, FQGNSA. The CDR3 sequence is 18 residues long. J is TRBJ2-4 and V is TRBV7-2, with a weak D call TRBD2 (5 bases). Sample: CD4+ or CD8+ T cells sorted from blood, taken in a trial of the OX40 agonist ivuxolimab. This sequence was found in an adult with an advanced solid tumor such as melanoma, head and neck, liver or kidney cancer. In DNA, the CDR3 is TGTGCCAGCAGCTTATCGGGCCAGTTTGCGGGCAGGAGAAACATTCAGTACTTC. This codes for CASSLSGQFAGRRNIQYF.